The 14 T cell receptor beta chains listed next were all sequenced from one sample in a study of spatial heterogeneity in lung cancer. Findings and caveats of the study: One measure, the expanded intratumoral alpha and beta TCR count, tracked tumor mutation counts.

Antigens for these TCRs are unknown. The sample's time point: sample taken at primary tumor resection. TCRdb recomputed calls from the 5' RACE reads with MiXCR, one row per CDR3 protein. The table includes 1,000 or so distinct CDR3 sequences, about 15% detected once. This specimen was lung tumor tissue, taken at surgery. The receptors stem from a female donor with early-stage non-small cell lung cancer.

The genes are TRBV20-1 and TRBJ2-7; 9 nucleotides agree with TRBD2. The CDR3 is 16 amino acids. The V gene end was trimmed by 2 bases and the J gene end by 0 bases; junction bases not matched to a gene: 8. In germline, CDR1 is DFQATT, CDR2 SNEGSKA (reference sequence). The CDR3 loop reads CSARWAERGASYEQYF. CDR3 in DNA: TGCAGTGCTAGATGGGCGGAGCGGGGGGCCTCCTACGAGCAGTACTTC.

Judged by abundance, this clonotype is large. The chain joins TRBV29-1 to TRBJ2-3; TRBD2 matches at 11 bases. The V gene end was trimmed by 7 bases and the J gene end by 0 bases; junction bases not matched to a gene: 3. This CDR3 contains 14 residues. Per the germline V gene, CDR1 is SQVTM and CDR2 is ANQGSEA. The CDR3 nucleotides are TGCAGCGCCGCTAGCGGGAGGAGCACAGATACGCAGTATTTT. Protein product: CSAASGRSTDTQYF.

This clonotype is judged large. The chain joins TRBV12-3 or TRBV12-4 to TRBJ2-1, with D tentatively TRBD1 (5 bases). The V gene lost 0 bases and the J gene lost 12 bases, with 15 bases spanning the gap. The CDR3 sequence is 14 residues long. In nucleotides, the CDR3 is TGTGCCAGCAGTTTAGCCGACAGCTACTCGTCGCAGTTCTTC. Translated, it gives CASSLADSYSSQFF.

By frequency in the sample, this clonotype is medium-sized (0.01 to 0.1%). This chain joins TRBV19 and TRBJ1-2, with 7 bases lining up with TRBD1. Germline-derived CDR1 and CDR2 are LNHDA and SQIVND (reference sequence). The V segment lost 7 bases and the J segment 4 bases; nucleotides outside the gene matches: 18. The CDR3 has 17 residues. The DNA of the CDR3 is TGTGCCAGTACGAGATATGCACTCCGGGACAGCGGCTATGGCTACACCTTC. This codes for CASTRYALRDSGYGYTF.

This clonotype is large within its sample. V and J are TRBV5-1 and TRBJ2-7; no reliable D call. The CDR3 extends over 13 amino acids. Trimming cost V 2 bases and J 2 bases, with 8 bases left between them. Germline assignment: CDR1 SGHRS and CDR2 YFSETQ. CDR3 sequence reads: CASSFEATYEQYF. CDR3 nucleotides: TGCGCCAGCAGCTTCGAGGCCACCTACGAGCAGTACTTC.

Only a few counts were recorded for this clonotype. DNA of the CDR3: TGCGCCAGCAGCCAAGGATACACCGCCGGGACGGCGACTAATGAAAAACTGTTTTTT. This gives the protein CASSQGYTAGTATNEKLFF. This chain links TRBV4-1 with TRBJ1-4; D is possibly TRBD1 (5 bases). This CDR3 is built from 19 residues. Trimming shortened V by 1 base and J by 2 bases, and 20 bases separated the two germline ends. Germline CDR1 reads MGHRA; CDR2 reads YSYEKL.

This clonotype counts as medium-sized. The CDR3 loop reads CSVGQGAREQFF. CDR3 in DNA: TGCAGCGTCGGACAGGGGGCCCGCGAGCAGTTCTTC. The V call is TRBV29-1, the J call TRBJ2-1; 11 nucleotides line up with TRBD1. Losses at the gene ends were 6 bases for V and 10 bases for J; bases not matched to a gene: 5. This CDR3 has 12 residues. Germline CDR1 is SQVTM and CDR2 is ANQGSEA.

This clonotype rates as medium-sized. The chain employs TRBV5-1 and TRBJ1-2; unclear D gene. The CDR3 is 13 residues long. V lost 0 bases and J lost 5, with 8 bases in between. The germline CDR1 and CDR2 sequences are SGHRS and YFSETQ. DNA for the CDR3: TGCGCCAGCAGCTTGGAGACGGAGTATGGCTACACCTTC. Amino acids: CASSLETEYGYTF.

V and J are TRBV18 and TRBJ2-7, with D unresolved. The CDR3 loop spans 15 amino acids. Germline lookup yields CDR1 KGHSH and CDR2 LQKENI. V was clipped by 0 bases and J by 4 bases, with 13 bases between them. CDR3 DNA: TGTGCCAGCTCACCACCCTCACAGATCAAGTACGAGCAGTACTTC. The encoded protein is CASSPPSQIKYEQYF.

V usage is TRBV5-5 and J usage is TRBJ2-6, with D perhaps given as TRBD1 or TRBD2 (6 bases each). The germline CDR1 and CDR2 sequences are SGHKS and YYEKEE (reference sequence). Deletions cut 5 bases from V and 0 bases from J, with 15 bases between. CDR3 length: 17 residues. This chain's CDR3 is CASRSTGASSGANVLTF. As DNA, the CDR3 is TGTGCCAGCAGGTCGACGGGGGCTTCCTCTGGGGCCAACGTCCTGACTTTC.

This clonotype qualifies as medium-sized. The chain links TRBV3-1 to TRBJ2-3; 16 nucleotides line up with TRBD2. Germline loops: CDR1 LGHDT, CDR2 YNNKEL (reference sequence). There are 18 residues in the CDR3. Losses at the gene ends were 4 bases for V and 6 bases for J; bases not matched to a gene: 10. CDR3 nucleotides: TGTGCCAGCAGCCGGGGACTAGCGGGAGGGCCGATTATCGATACGCAGTATTTT. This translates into CASSRGLAGGPIIDTQYF.

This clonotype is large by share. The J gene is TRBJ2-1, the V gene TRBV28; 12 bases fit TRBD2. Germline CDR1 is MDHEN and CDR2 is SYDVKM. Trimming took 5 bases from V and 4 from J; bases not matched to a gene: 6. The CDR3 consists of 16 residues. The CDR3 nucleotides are TGTGCCAGCAGTCCCTCCGGGACTAGCGGGTACAATGAGCAGTTCTTC. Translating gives CASSPSGTSGYNEQFF.

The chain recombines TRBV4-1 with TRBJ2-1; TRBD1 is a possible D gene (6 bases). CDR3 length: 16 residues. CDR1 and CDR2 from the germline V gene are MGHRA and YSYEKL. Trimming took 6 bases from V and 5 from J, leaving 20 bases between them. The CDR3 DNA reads TGCGCCAGCAGTCTCACCGGGACAACAGTCAACAATGAGCAGTTCTTC. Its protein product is CASSLTGTTVNNEQFF.

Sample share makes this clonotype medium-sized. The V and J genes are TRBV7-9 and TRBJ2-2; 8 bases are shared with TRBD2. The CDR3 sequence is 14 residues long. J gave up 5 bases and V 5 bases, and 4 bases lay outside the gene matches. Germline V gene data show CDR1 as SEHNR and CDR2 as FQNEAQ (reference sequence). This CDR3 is CASSPGLETGELFF. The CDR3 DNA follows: TGTGCCAGCAGCCCGGGACTAGAGACCGGGGAGCTGTTTTTT.